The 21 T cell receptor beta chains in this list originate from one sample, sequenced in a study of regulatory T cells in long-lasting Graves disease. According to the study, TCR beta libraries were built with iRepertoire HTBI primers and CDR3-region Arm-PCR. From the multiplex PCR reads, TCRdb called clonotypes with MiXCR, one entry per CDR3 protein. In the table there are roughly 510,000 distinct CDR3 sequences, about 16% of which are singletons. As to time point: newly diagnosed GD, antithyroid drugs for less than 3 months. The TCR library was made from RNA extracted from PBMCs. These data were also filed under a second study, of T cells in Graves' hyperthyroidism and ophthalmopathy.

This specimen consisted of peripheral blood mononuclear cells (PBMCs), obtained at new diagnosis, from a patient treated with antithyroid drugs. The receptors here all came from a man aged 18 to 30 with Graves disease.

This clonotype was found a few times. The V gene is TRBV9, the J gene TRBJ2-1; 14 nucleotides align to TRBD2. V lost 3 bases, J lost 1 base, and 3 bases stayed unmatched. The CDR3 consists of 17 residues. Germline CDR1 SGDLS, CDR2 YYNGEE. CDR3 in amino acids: CASSARLAGGSYNEQFF. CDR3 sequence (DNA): TGTGCCAGCAGCGCCCGACTAGCGGGAGGGTCCTACAATGAGCAGTTCTTC.

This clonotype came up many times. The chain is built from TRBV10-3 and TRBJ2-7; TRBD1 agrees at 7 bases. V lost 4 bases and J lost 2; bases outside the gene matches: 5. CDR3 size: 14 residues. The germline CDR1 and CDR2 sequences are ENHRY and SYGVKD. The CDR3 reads CAISAPDRAYEQYF. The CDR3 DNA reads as TGTGCCATCAGTGCCCCCGACAGGGCCTACGAGCAGTACTTC.

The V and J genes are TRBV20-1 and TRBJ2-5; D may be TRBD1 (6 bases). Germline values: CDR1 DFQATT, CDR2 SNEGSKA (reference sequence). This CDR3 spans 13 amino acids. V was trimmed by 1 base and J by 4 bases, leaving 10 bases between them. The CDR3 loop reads CSARVPGVETQYF. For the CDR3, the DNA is TGCAGTGCTAGAGTCCCAGGGGTAGAGACCCAGTACTTC.

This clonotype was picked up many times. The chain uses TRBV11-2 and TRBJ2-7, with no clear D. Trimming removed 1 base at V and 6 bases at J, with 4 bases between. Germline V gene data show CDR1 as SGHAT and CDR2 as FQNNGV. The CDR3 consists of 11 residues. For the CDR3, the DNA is TGTGCCAGCAGCTTAGTAAGCGAGCAGTACTTC. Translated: CASSLVSEQYF.

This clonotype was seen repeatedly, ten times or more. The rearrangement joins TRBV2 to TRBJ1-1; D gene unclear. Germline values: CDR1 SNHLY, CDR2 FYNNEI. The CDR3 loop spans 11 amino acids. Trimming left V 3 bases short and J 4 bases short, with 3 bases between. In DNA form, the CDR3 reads TGTGCCAGCAGTGATTTCACTGAAGCTTTCTTT. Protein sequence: CASSDFTEAFF.

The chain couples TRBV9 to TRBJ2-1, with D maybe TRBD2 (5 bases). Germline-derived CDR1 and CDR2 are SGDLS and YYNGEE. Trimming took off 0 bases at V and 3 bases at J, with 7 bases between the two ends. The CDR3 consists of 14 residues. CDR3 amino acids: CASSVGSGYNEQFF. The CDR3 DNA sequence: TGTGCCAGCAGCGTAGGGAGCGGCTACAATGAGCAGTTCTTC.

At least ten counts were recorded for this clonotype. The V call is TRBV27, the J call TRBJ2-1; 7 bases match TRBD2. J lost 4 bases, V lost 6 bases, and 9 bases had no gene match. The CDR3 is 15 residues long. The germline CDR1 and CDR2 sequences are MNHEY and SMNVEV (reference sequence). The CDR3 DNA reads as TGTGCCAGCAGCCTACTAGCGCGGAGTTACAATGAGCAGTTCTTC. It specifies CASSLLARSYNEQFF.

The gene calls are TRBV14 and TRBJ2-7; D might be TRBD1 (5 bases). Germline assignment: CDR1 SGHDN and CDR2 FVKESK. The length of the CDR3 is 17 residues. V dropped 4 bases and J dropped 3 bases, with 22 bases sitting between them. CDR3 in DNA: TGTGCCAGCAGCCGTGACCGATGGGCGCAGGGTCTCTACGAGCAGTACTTC. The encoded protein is CASSRDRWAQGLYEQYF. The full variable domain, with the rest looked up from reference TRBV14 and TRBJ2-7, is EAGVTQFPSHSVIEKGQTVTLRCDPISGHDNLYWYRRVMGKEIKFLLHFVKESKQDESGMPNNRFLAERTGGTYSTLKVQPAELEDSGVYFCASSRDRWAQGLYEQYFGPGTRLTVT.

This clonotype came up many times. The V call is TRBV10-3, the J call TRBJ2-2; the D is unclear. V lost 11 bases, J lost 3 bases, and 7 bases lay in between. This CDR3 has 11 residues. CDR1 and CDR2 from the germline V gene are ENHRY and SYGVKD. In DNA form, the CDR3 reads TGTGCCTCGGGTGACACCGGGGAGCTGTTTTTT. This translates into CASGDTGELFF.

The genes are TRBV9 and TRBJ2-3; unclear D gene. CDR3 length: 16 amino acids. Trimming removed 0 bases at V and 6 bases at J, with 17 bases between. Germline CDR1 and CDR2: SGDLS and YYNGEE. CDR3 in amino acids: CASSVAGGMTGDTQYF. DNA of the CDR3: TGTGCCAGCAGCGTAGCTGGTGGGATGACTGGGGATACGCAGTATTTT.

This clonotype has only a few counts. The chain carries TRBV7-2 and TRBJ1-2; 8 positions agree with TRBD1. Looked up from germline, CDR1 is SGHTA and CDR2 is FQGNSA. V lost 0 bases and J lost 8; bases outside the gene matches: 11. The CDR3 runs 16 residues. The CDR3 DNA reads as TGTGCCAGCAGCTTAGCGGCAGGGGGCGCGACTGGCGGCTACACCTTC. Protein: CASSLAAGGATGGYTF.

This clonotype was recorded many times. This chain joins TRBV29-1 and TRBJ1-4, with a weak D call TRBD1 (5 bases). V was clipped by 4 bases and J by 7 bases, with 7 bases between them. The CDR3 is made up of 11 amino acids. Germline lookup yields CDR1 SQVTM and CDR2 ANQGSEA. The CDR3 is CSVVQGEKLFF. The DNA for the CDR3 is TGCAGCGTTGTTCAGGGTGAAAAACTGTTTTTT.

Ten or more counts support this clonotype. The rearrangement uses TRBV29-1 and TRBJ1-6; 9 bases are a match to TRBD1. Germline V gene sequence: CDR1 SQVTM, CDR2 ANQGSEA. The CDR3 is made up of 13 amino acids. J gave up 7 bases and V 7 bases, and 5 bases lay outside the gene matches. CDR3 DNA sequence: TGCAGCGCCCGGACAGGGGAAAATTCACCCCTCCACTTT. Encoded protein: CSARTGENSPLHF.

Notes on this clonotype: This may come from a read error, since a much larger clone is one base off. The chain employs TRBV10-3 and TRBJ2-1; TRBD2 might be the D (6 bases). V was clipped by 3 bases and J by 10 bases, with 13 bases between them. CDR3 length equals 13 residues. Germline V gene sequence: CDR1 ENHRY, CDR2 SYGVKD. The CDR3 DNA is TGTGCCATCAGTGACCGTGGGCGGGACGAGCAGTTCTTC. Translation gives CAISDRGRDEQFF.

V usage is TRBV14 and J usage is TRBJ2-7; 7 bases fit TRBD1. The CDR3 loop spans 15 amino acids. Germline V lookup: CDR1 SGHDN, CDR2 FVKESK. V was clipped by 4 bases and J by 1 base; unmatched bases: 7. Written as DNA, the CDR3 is TGTGCCAGCAGCCCCATGACAGGGTCGTCCTACGAGCAGTACTTC. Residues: CASSPMTGSSYEQYF.

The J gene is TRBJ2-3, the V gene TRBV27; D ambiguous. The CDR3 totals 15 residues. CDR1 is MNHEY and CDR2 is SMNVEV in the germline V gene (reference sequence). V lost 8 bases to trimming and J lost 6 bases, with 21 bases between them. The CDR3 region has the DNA TGTGCCAGCCGATTTGGGGTCTCGGCAGGCGATACGCAGTATTTT. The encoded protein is CASRFGVSAGDTQYF.

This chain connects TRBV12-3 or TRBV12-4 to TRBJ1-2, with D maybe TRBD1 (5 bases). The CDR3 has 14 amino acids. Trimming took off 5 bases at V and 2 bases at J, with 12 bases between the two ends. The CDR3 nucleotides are TGTGCCAGCAGTCGGGACCGAAGAAACTATGGCTACACCTTC. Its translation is CASSRDRRNYGYTF.

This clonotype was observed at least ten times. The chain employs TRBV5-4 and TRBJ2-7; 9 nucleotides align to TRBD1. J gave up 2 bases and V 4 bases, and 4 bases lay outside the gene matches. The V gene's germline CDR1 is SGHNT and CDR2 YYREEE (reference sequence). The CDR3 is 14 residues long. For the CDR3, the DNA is TGTGCCAGCAGCATTGACAGGGGGGCCTACGAGCAGTACTTC. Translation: CASSIDRGAYEQYF.

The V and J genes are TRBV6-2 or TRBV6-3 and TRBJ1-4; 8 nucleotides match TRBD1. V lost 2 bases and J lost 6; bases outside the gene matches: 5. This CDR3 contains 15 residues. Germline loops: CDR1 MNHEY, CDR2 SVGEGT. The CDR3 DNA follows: TGTGCCAGCAGTTACCCGACGACAGGGGATGAAAAACTGTTTTTT. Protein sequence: CASSYPTTGDEKLFF.

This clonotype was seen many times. The CDR3 loop reads CASSLERIYNEQFF. The CDR3 DNA follows: TGTGCCAGCAGCTTAGAGAGAATCTACAATGAGCAGTTCTTC. V and J are TRBV11-2 and TRBJ2-1; the D is unclear. The CDR3 runs to 14 residues. V was pared by 0 bases and J by 3 bases, with 6 bases between. CDR1 and CDR2 from the germline V gene are SGHAT and FQNNGV.

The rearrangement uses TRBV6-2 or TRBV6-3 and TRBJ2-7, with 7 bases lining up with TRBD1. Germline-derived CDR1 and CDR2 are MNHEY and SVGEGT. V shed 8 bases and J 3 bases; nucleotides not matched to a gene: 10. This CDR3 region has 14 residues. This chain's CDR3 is CASLGQERDYEQYF. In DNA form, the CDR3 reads TGTGCCAGCCTTGGACAGGAAAGAGACTACGAGCAGTACTTC.